The 17 T cell receptor beta chains below were found in one sample sequenced in a study of T cells in Graves' hyperthyroidism and ophthalmopathy. Regions amplified from RNA transcripts were the TCR beta CDR3 regions. The primer set for the first-round RT-PCR of the TCR CDR3 was HTBI. TCRdb re-called the multiplex PCR reads through MiXCR, storing one row per CDR3 protein. The data contain about 130,000 distinct CDR3 sequences, around 20% of them singletons. The sequencing sample was made of blood. These receptors were collected from a woman aged 50 to 60 with Graves' hyperthyroidism that later progressed to Graves' ophthalmopathy.

This clonotype was detected many times. The rearrangement uses TRBV25-1 and TRBJ2-7; 9 nucleotides align to TRBD1. Germline V gene sequence: CDR1 MGHDK, CDR2 SYGVNS. This CDR3 is built from 13 residues. The trim removed 7 bases at V and 4 bases at J, leaving 5 bases unmatched. Here the CDR3 DNA reads TGTGCCAGCACACAGGGACAGGGTTACGAGCAGTACTTC. Its translation is CASTQGQGYEQYF.

The chain joins TRBV11-2 to TRBJ2-2; 13 bases map to TRBD2. CDR3 length: 16 residues. V lost 6 bases and J lost 5; bases outside the gene matches: 6. CDR1 is SGHAT and CDR2 is FQNNGV in the germline V gene. CDR3 coding DNA: TGTGCCAGCAGGCAATGGACTAGCGGGAGAACCGGGGAGCTGTTTTTT. It codes for CASRQWTSGRTGELFF.

Points on this clonotype: A much bigger clone sits one base away, suggesting this may be a read error. The chain recombines TRBV27 with TRBJ2-2; no firm D call. Per the germline V gene, CDR1 is MNHEY and CDR2 is SMNVEV (reference sequence). This CDR3 is 14 amino acids long. The CDR3 spells CASGFQGYTGELFF. CDR3 DNA sequence: TGTGCCAGCGGTTTCCAAGGTTACACCGGGGAGCTGTTTTTT.

This clonotype has at least ten counts. This sequence joins TRBV6-1 and TRBJ2-7, with TRBD2 as a possible D gene (6 bases). The V end lost 2 bases, the J end lost 2 bases, and 16 bases lay between the germline ends. The CDR3 spans 16 residues. Germline V gene sequence: CDR1 MNHNS, CDR2 SASEGT. The CDR3 here is CASSEMEGLLTYEQYF. The CDR3 coding sequence is TGTGCCAGCAGTGAAATGGAGGGACTGCTGACCTACGAGCAGTACTTC.

This chain uses TRBV20-1 with TRBJ2-5; D is perhaps TRBD1 or TRBD2 (5 bases each). The CDR3 consists of 14 residues. Germline loops: CDR1 DFQATT, CDR2 SNEGSKA (reference sequence). V dropped 0 bases and J dropped 5 bases, with 13 bases sitting between them. DNA for the CDR3: TGCAGTGCTAGAGAGGGGGTTAGCCCGGAGACCCAGTACTTC. Amino acid sequence: CSAREGVSPETQYF.

This clonotype was detected a few times. The chain couples TRBV20-1 to TRBJ2-2; D possibly corresponds to TRBD2 (6 bases). This CDR3 has 16 amino acids. Trimming removed 2 bases from V and 0 bases from J, with 13 bases in between. CDR1 and CDR2 from the germline V gene are DFQATT and SNEGSKA (reference sequence). The CDR3 is CSARNPGTSNTGELFF. The CDR3 coding sequence is TGCAGTGCTAGAAACCCCGGGACTTCGAACACCGGGGAGCTGTTTTTT.

This clonotype has ten or more counts. V and J are TRBV2 and TRBJ1-6; TRBD1 is a possible D gene (5 bases). V was trimmed by 4 bases and J by 5 bases, leaving 12 bases between them. Germline values: CDR1 SNHLY, CDR2 FYNNEI. This CDR3 spans 15 amino acids. The CDR3 DNA reads TGTGCCAGCAGTGCCAGACAGAATGATAATTCACCCCTCCACTTT. Translating it yields CASSARQNDNSPLHF.

The chain is built from TRBV7-2 and TRBJ1-1; D is perhaps TRBD1 (6 bases). V was shortened by 5 bases and J by 5 bases, with 15 bases between the two germline ends. Germline-derived CDR1 and CDR2 are SGHTA and FQGNSA. The CDR3 consists of 14 residues. The CDR3 DNA follows: TGTGCCAGCAGCGCACAGGGTGGACAGACTGAAGCTTTCTTT. The encoded protein is CASSAQGGQTEAFF. The variable domain in full, completed from reference TRBV7-2 and TRBJ1-1, reads GAGVSQSPSNKVTEKGKDVELRCDPISGHTALYWYRQSLGQGLEFLIYFQGNSAPDKSGLPSDRFSAERTGGSVSTLTIQRTQQEDSAVYLCASSAQGGQTEAFFGQGTRLTVV.

This clonotype was counted ten times or more. The chain uses TRBV3-1 and TRBJ2-5, with TRBD1 matching over 10 bases. J gave up 4 bases and V 4 bases, and 9 bases lay outside the gene matches. Germline assignment: CDR1 LGHDT and CDR2 YNNKEL (reference sequence). This CDR3 is built from 16 residues. The chain's CDR3 is CASSLRDRGRRETQYF. The CDR3 region has the DNA TGTGCCAGCAGCCTACGCGACAGGGGGCGCCGAGAGACCCAGTACTTC.

The chain couples TRBV28 to TRBJ1-1; 8 bases line up with TRBD1. CDR1 and CDR2 (germline): MDHEN, SYDVKM. Germline trimming cut 6 bases from V and 8 bases from J; bases unmatched to any gene: 5. The CDR3 runs 12 residues. The DNA of the CDR3 is TGTGCCAGCAGCCTGGACAGGGACGAAGCTTTCTTT. Its protein is CASSLDRDEAFF.

The genes are TRBV18 and TRBJ2-7, with D perhaps matching TRBD1 (5 bases). Trimming stripped 8 bases from V and 2 bases from J, with 10 bases between. In germline, CDR1 is KGHSH, CDR2 LQKENI. The CDR3 has 12 residues. CDR3 nucleotide sequence: TGTGCCAGCCCAAAGGACACCTACGAGCAGTACTTC. As protein: CASPKDTYEQYF.

This clonotype was seen repeatedly, ten times or more. The chain combines TRBV7-2 with TRBJ2-7; D not certain. CDR1 and CDR2 (germline): SGHTA, FQGNSA. The CDR3 sequence is 14 residues long. V was pared by 5 bases and J by 2 bases, with 13 bases between. The CDR3 is CASSRTGRTYEQYF. The CDR3 region has the DNA TGTGCCAGCAGCCGGACGGGCAGGACCTACGAGCAGTACTTC.

This clonotype was seen at least ten times. This rearrangement joins TRBV12-3 or TRBV12-4 to TRBJ1-2; the D gene is possibly TRBD1 (5 bases). CDR3 length: 14 amino acids. V gave up 2 bases and J gave up 0 bases, with 7 bases separating them. As DNA, the CDR3 is TGTGCCAGCAGTTTACAGGGAACTAACTATGGCTACACCTTC. Translated, it gives CASSLQGTNYGYTF.

This clonotype has at least ten counts. The J gene is TRBJ2-7, the V gene TRBV20-1, with D perhaps TRBD2 (6 bases). V lost 6 bases and J 4 bases, leaving 22 bases between the germline ends. Germline V lookup: CDR1 DFQATT, CDR2 SNEGSKA (reference sequence). The CDR3 has 15 amino acids. CDR3 DNA sequence: TGCAGTGCCCTGGGGGGTGCGGGAAGGTCTTACGAGCAGTACTTC. This sequence encodes CSALGGAGRSYEQYF.

This clonotype was recorded at least ten times. V usage is TRBV20-1 and J usage is TRBJ2-1; D may be TRBD1 (6 bases). This CDR3 is built from 14 residues. CDR1 and CDR2 (germline): DFQATT, SNEGSKA (reference sequence). V dropped 0 bases and J dropped 7 bases, with 13 bases sitting between them. CDR3 nucleotides: TGCAGTGCTAGAGACTTACAGGGTAGGAATGAGCAGTTCTTC. This codes for CSARDLQGRNEQFF.

This sequence joins TRBV19 and TRBJ2-7; 9 bases are shared with TRBD1. This CDR3 has 14 residues. Germline CDR1 LNHDA, CDR2 SQIVND (reference sequence). Trimming removed 4 bases from V and 3 bases from J; junction bases left unmatched: 4. In DNA form, the CDR3 reads TGTGCCAGTAGTAGAGCGGGACAGGGCTACGAGCAGTACTTC. Translation gives CASSRAGQGYEQYF.

This clonotype was found a few times. The chain is built from TRBV5-4 and TRBJ2-6, with D uncertain. Trimming shortened V by 1 base and J by 0 bases, and 5 bases separated the two germline ends. Germline CDR1 is SGHNT and CDR2 is YYREEE (reference sequence). This CDR3 has 15 residues. Here the CDR3 DNA reads TGTGCCAGCAGCTTGCAAGTCTCTGGGGCCAACGTCCTGACTTTC. It is translated as CASSLQVSGANVLTF.